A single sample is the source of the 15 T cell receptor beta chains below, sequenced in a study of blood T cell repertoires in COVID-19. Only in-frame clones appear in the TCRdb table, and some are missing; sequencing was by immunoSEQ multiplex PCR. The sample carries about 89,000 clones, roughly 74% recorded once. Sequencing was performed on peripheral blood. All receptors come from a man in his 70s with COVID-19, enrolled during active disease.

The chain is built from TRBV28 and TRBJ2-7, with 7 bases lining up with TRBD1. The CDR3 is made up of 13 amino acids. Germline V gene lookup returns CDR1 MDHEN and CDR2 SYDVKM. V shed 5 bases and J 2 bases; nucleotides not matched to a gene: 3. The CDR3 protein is CASSIGTAYEQYF. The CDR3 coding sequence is TGTGCCAGCAGTATCGGGACAGCCTACGAGCAGTACTTC.

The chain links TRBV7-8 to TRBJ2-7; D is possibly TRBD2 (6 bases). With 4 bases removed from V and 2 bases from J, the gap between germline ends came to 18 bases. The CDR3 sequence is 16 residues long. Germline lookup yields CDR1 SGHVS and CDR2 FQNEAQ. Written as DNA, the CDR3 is TGTGCCAGCAGCTCAACAGGAGGGATGTCTGCCTACGAGCAGTACTTC. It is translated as CASSSTGGMSAYEQYF.

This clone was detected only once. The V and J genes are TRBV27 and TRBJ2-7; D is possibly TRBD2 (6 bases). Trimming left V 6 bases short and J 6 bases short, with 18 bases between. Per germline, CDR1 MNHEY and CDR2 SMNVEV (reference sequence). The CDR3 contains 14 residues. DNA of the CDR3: TGTGCCAGCAGGGCCAAGGGACTTTCGGGCGAGCAGTACTTC. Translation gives CASRAKGLSGEQYF.

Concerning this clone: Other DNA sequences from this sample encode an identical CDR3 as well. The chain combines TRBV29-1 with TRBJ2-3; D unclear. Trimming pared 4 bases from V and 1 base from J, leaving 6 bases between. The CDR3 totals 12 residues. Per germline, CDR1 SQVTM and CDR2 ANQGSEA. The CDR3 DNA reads TGCAGCGTTGTGGCAGGCACAGATACGCAGTATTTT. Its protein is CSVVAGTDTQYF.

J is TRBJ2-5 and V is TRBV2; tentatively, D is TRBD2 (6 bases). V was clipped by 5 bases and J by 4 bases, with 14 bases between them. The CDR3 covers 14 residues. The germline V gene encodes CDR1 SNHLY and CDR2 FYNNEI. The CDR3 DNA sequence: TGTGCCAGCAGTCCCGTCACCGGGAGAGAGACCCAGTACTTC. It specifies CASSPVTGRETQYF.

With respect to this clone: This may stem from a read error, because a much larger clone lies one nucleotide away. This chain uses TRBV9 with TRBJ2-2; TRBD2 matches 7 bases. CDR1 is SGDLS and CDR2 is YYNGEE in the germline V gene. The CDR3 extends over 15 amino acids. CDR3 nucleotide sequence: TGTACCAGCAGCCCTGGGGACTACCTAACCGGGGAGCTGTTTTTT. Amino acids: CTSSPGDYLTGELFF.

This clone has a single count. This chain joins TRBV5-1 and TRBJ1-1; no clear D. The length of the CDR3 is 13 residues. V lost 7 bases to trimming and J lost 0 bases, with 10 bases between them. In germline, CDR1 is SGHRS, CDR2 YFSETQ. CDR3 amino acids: CASQLDLNTEAFF. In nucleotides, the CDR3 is TGCGCCAGCCAACTCGATCTGAACACTGAAGCTTTCTTT.

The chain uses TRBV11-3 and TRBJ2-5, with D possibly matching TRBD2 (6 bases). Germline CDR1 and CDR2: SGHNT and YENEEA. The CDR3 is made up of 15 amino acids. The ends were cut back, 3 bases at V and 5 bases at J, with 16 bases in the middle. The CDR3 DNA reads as TGTGCCAGCAGCTTGGCGGGATCCCCCCGGGAGACCCAGTACTTC. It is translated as CASSLAGSPRETQYF.

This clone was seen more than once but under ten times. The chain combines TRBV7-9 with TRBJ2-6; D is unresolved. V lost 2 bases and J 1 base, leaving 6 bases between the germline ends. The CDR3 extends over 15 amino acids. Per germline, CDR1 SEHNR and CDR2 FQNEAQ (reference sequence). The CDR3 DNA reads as TGTGCCAGCAGCTTATCCCCTTCTGGGGCCAACGTCCTGACTTTC. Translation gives CASSLSPSGANVLTF.

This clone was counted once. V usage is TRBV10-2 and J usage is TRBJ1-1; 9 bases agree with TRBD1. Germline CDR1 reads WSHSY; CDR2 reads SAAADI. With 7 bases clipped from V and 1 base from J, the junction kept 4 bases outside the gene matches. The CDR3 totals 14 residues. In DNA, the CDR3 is TGCGCCAGCAAGACAGGGGGGGCGAACACTGAAGCTTTCTTT. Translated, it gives CASKTGGANTEAFF.

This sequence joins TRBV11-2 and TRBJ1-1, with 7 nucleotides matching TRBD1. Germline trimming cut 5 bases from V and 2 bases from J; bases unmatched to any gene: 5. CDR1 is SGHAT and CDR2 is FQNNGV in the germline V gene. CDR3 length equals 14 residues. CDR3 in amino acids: CASSAQGGNTEAFF. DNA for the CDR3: TGTGCCAGCAGCGCCCAGGGGGGAAACACTGAAGCTTTCTTT. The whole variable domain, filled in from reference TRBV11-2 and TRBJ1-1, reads EAGVAQSPRYKIIEKRQSVAFWCNPISGHATLYWYQQILGQGPKLLIQFQNNGVVDDSQLPKDRFSAERLKGVDSTLKIQPAKLEDSAVYLCASSAQGGNTEAFFGQGTRLTVV.

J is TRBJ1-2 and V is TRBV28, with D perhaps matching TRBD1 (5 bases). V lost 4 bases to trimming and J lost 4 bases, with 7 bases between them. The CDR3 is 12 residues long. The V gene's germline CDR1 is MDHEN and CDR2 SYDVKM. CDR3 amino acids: CASSSTAYGYTF. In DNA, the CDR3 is TGTGCCAGCAGTTCGACAGCCTATGGCTACACCTTC.

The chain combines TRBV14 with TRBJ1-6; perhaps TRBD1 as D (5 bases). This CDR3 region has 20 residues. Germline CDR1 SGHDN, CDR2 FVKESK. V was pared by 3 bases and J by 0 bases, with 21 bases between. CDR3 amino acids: CASSQGGWTARSSYNSPLHF. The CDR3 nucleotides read TGTGCCAGCAGCCAGGGGGGGTGGACCGCCAGGAGCTCCTATAATTCACCCCTCCACTTT.

This CDR3 is CATSRGAGGRTDTQYF. For the CDR3, the DNA is TGTGCCACCAGCAGAGGGGCGGGGGGCCGCACAGATACGCAGTATTTT. The rearrangement links TRBV15 to TRBJ2-3, with TRBD2 matching 8 bases. Germline CDR1 reads LNHNV; CDR2 reads YYDKDF (reference sequence). The ends lost 1 base at V and 1 base at J; junction bases unmatched: 4. There are 16 residues in the CDR3.

CDR3: CASSSGQGPQPQHF. The CDR3 region has the DNA TGTGCCAGCAGTTCAGGACAGGGACCGCAGCCCCAGCATTTT. The chain links TRBV27 to TRBJ1-5, with 8 bases lining up with TRBD1. J lost 7 bases, V lost 4 bases, and 6 bases had no gene match. This CDR3 comprises 14 residues. The germline CDR1 and CDR2 sequences are MNHEY and SMNVEV (reference sequence).